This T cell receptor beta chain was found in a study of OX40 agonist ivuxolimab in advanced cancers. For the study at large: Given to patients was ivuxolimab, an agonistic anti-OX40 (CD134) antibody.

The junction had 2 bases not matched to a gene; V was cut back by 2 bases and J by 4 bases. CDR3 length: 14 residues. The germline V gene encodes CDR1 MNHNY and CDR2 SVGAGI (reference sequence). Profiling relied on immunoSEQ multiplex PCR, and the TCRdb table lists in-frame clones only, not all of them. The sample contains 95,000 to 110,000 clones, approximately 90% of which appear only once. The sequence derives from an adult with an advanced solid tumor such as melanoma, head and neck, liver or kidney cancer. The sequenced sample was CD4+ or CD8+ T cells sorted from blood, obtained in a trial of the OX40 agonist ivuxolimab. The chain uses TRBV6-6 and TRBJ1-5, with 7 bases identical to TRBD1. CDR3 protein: CASSYTRGNQPQHF. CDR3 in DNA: TGTGCCAGCAGTTACACCAGGGGGAATCAGCCCCAGCATTTT.